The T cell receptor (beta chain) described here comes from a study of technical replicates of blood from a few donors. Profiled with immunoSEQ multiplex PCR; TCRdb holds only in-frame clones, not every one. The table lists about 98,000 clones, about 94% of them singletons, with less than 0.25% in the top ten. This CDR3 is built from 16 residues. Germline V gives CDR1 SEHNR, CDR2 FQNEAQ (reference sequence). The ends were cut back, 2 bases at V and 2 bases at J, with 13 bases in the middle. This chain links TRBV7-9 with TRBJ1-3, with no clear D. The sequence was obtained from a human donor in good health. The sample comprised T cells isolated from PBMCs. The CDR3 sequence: CASSLLPTGTGNTIYF. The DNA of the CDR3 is TGTGCCAGCAGCTTACTTCCGACGGGGACTGGAAACACCATATATTTT.